This TCR beta chain was recorded in a study of blood T cell repertoires in COVID-19. Background on the study: Samples taken during acute and convalescent COVID-19 were collected in the United States, Italy and Spain.

Those enrolled, adults aged 18 to 89 years, came from some 25 US areas. Assignment of participants to cohorts was predicated upon participant-reported clinical history. Symptom resolution, clearance, or two negative PCRs marked the recovered donors of Cohort 3. Produced via immunoSEQ multiplex PCR; TCRdb's table is partial and in-frame only. The sample lists about 180,000 clones, more than 80% occurring once. The sequence was obtained from a man aged 35 to 55 who had recovered from COVID-19. The sample consisted of PBMCs or T cells enriched from blood (not recorded which).

CDR3 DNA sequence: TGTGCCAGCAGTAACCCTCTAGCGGGGACCCAAGAGACCCAGTACTTC. Amino acids: CASSNPLAGTQETQYF. V usage is TRBV6-2 or TRBV6-3 and J usage is TRBJ2-5; 9 positions agree with TRBD2. Germline V CDR1 and CDR2: MNHEY, SVGEGT. This CDR3 has 16 residues. V was pared by 5 bases and J by 1 base, with 8 bases of the junction left unmatched.